This T cell receptor (beta chain) came from a study of cytomegalovirus exposure and HLA in healthy donors. Study-wide findings and caveats: Excluded were some V segments that proved indistinguishable, including TRBV6-2 and TRBV6-3. V- and J-gene trimming of TCR beta was linked (in a later analysis) to a missense DCLRE1C variant.

The trim removed 5 bases at V and 4 bases at J, leaving 7 bases unmatched. The CDR3 has 15 amino acids. Germline V gene lookup returns CDR1 MNHEY and CDR2 SMNVEV (reference sequence). 60 Vbeta and 13 Jbeta primers were used in PCR. Repertoires were generated with immunoSEQ multiplex PCR, while TCRdb's copy carries only in-frame clones and drops some. Of 150,000 to 200,000 clones in the sample, approximately 73% are singletons; the top ten hold under 11%. The sample holds a few counts of this clone. The target antigen is unknown. This chain joins TRBV27 and TRBJ1-5; 8 bases are shared with TRBD1. The clonotype originates from a young man in good health and CMV-seropositive. The specimen was PBMCs. The CDR3 coding sequence is TGTGCCAGCAGTCGCGATGGACAGGGTAATCAGCCCCAGCATTTT. This gives the protein CASSRDGQGNQPQHF.